Each of the 23 T cell receptor beta chains below was sequenced from the same sample in a study of vaccination and CD4 T cells after COVID-19. The antigens of these receptors remain unknown. As to treatment: roughly 10-day PBMC culture with coronavirus spike peptide pools or control peptides (ViraFEST assay). With the Oncomine TCR Beta short-read assay, DNA from cultured CD4+ T cells was sequenced. TCRdb reprocessed the PCR reads with MiXCR, giving one entry per CDR3 protein. The sample contains some 9,600 distinct CDR3 sequences, roughly half of which appear only once. The material sequenced was CD4+ T cells from blood, cultured in vitro. Receptor source: a human donor who had recovered from COVID-19.

The chain joins TRBV6-5 to TRBJ2-2; TRBD1 might be the D (6 bases). Germline V CDR1 and CDR2: MNHEY, SVGAGI. Deletions cut 2 bases from V and 3 bases from J, with 13 bases between. The length of the CDR3 is 16 residues. The CDR3 region is CASSYLKPGDTGELFF. The CDR3 DNA reads TGTGCCAGCAGTTACCTAAAACCAGGGGACACCGGGGAGCTGTTTTTT.

The CDR3 spells CASSLDPSSYEQYF. The CDR3 nucleotides are TGCGCCAGCAGCTTGGACCCTAGCTCCTACGAGCAGTACTTC. V and J are TRBV5-1 and TRBJ2-7; D is uncertain. The CDR3 contains 14 residues. Germline-derived CDR1 and CDR2 are SGHRS and YFSETQ. V lost 0 bases, J lost 0 bases, and 7 bases lay in between.

This clonotype has only a few counts. This chain uses TRBV20-1 with TRBJ2-5, with 10 nucleotides matching TRBD2. This CDR3 is built from 15 residues. Trimming cost V 3 bases and J 2 bases; bases outside gene matches: 6. The germline CDR1 and CDR2 sequences are DFQATT and SNEGSKA (reference sequence). The CDR3, as DNA: TGCAGTGCTAGGGCCTTAGCGGGGGGACAAGAGACCCAGTACTTC. This translates into CSARALAGGQETQYF.

This rearrangement joins TRBV28 to TRBJ1-2; tentative D call: TRBD1 (6 bases). CDR3 length: 14 residues. Trimming stripped 3 bases from V and 8 bases from J, with 16 bases between. CDR1 and CDR2 from the germline V gene are MDHEN and SYDVKM. CDR3 sequence reads: CASSLGGLPVGYTF. CDR3 nucleotides: TGTGCCAGCAGTTTGGGGGGCCTGCCGGTGGGCTACACCTTC.

The CDR3 DNA sequence: TGTGCCAGCATGAGGGTTGGCCAGGCAAATCAGCCCCAGCATTTT. Translated: CASMRVGQANQPQHF. V gene TRBV2 combines with J gene TRBJ1-5; no firm D call. This CDR3 comprises 15 residues. Trimming cost V 7 bases and J 4 bases, with 17 bases left between them. Germline V gives CDR1 SNHLY, CDR2 FYNNEI.

There are a few counts of this clonotype. The chain has TRBV20-1 and TRBJ1-2; 9 positions agree with TRBD1. J was trimmed by 5 bases and V by 5 bases; bases with no gene match: 3. The CDR3 has 12 amino acids. Germline assignment: CDR1 DFQATT and CDR2 SNEGSKA (reference sequence). CDR3 bases: TGCAGTGCTCCGGACAGGGGATATGGCTACACCTTC. Its protein product is CSAPDRGYGYTF.

This clonotype was seen only a few times. The chain carries TRBV20-1 and TRBJ2-3; TRBD2 matches 10 bases. Looked up from germline, CDR1 is DFQATT and CDR2 is SNEGSKA (reference sequence). Trimming took 5 bases from V and 4 from J; bases not matched to a gene: 6. The CDR3 spans 14 residues. CDR3 in amino acids: CSAYPSGRADTQYF. CDR3 bases: TGCAGTGCTTACCCGAGCGGGAGGGCAGATACGCAGTATTTT.

This rearrangement joins TRBV7-9 to TRBJ2-6; maybe TRBD2 (6 bases). Trimming pared 4 bases from V and 0 bases from J, leaving 19 bases between. Germline CDR1 SEHNR, CDR2 FQNEAQ (reference sequence). CDR3 size: 19 residues. CDR3 sequence reads: CASSYNLAWGSSGANVLTF. The CDR3 region has the DNA TGTGCCAGCAGCTACAATCTAGCGTGGGGTTCCTCTGGGGCCAACGTCCTGACTTTC.

The chain couples TRBV5-4 to TRBJ2-7; D is perhaps TRBD1 (5 bases). The CDR3 covers 12 residues. Looked up from germline, CDR1 is SGHNT and CDR2 is YYREEE (reference sequence). The ends were cut back, 3 bases at V and 5 bases at J, with 9 bases in the middle. The CDR3 DNA follows: TGTGCCAGCAGCTCAGACAGTCACGAGCAGTACTTC. Translation gives CASSSDSHEQYF.

The chain combines TRBV5-4 with TRBJ1-1, with TRBD1 matching 10 bases. CDR3 size: 15 residues. Trimming at V came to 2 bases and at J to 5 bases, leaving 6 bases not matched to a gene. Per germline, CDR1 SGHNT and CDR2 YYREEE (reference sequence). CDR3 sequence: CASSLPGTGVTEAFF. Written as DNA, the CDR3 is TGTGCCAGCAGCTTACCCGGGACAGGGGTAACTGAAGCTTTCTTT.

This clonotype came up a few times. This rearrangement joins TRBV6-1 to TRBJ2-7, with 9 bases that match TRBD1. CDR1 and CDR2 (germline): MNHNS, SASEGT. V shed 6 bases, J shed 3 bases, and the junction held 6 bases outside the gene matches. This CDR3 spans 14 amino acids. The CDR3: CASSRTGGGYEQYF. The CDR3 bases are TGTGCCAGCAGCCGTACAGGGGGCGGCTACGAGCAGTACTTC.

The sample holds a few counts of this clonotype. The CDR3 region has the DNA TGTGCCAGCACCCTAGGGCCCACAGGGGCCCAAAATTCACCCCTCCACTTT. It translates to CASTLGPTGAQNSPLHF. The chain couples TRBV11-2 to TRBJ1-6; 7 nucleotides line up with TRBD1. V shed 7 bases and J 7 bases; nucleotides not matched to a gene: 16. The CDR3 has 17 amino acids. Per the germline V gene, CDR1 is SGHAT and CDR2 is FQNNGV.

V and J are TRBV20-1 and TRBJ1-2; the match to TRBD1 covers 8 bases. Trimming at V came to 4 bases and at J to 7 bases, leaving 2 bases not matched to a gene. The CDR3 has 11 amino acids. From germline, CDR1 is DFQATT and CDR2 SNEGSKA (reference sequence). The CDR3: CSATTGVGYTF. As DNA, the CDR3 is TGCAGTGCTACGACAGGGGTTGGCTACACCTTC.

The chain carries TRBV28 and TRBJ1-5; D possibly corresponds to TRBD1 (5 bases). Trimming shortened V by 6 bases and J by 4 bases, and 13 bases separated the two germline ends. The germline V gene has CDR1 MDHEN and CDR2 SYDVKM. The CDR3 contains 14 residues. DNA of the CDR3: TGTGCCAGCAGCCGACAGACAAGGAATCAGCCCCAGCATTTT. It specifies CASSRQTRNQPQHF.

The gene calls are TRBV24-1 and TRBJ2-2; D might be TRBD1 (6 bases). This CDR3 is 15 amino acids long. Trimming stripped 8 bases from V and 1 base from J, with 13 bases between. CDR1 KGHDR and CDR2 SFDVKD come from the germline V gene. The CDR3 loop is CATTGAVGNTGELFF. DNA of the CDR3: TGTGCCACCACAGGGGCCGTTGGGAACACCGGGGAGCTGTTTTTT.

V usage is TRBV2 and J usage is TRBJ1-1; no firm D call. Trimming took 6 bases from V and 3 from J, leaving 14 bases between them. The germline CDR1 and CDR2 sequences are SNHLY and FYNNEI. The CDR3 is 14 residues long. CDR3 residues: CASSRTVGDTEAFF. The CDR3 bases are TGTGCCAGCAGCCGGACGGTTGGGGACACTGAAGCTTTCTTT.

This clonotype is medium-sized in the sample. V gene TRBV11-2 combines with J gene TRBJ1-2, with a tentative D call TRBD1 (6 bases). The CDR3 length is 12 residues. Germline V CDR1 and CDR2: SGHAT, FQNNGV. Trimming stripped 1 base from V and 8 bases from J, with 8 bases between. Here the CDR3 reads CASSLGGLGYTF. The CDR3 DNA reads TGTGCCAGCAGCTTAGGGGGGCTCGGCTACACCTTC.

The chain combines TRBV7-3 with TRBJ2-3, with a tentative D call TRBD2 (6 bases). V shed 5 bases and J shed 0 bases, with 9 bases lying between them. The CDR3 spans 14 residues. Germline lookup yields CDR1 SGHTA and CDR2 FQGTGA. The CDR3 sequence: CASSPGTSTDTQYF. For the CDR3, the DNA is TGTGCCAGCAGCCCCGGGACTAGCACAGATACGCAGTATTTT. The full variable domain, in which reference TRBV7-3 and TRBJ2-3 provide the parts outside the CDR3, is GAGVSQTPSNKVTEKGKYVELRCDPISGHTALYWYRQSLGQGPEFLIYFQGTGAADDSGLPNDRFFAVRPEGSVSTLKIQRTERGDSAVYLCASSPGTSTDTQYFGPGTRLTVL.

The J gene is TRBJ1-5, the V gene TRBV20-1; 9 nucleotides align to TRBD1. V was pared by 1 base and J by 6 bases, with 7 bases of the junction left unmatched. CDR3 length: 15 residues. Germline CDR1 is DFQATT and CDR2 is SNEGSKA (reference sequence). Here the CDR3 reads CSARATGGGSQPQHF. The CDR3 DNA follows: TGCAGTGCTAGAGCGACAGGGGGAGGGAGTCAGCCCCAGCATTTT.

This clonotype showed up just a few times. The rearrangement joins TRBV11-2 to TRBJ2-3, with D possibly being TRBD1 (5 bases). Looked up from germline, CDR1 is SGHAT and CDR2 is FQNNGV. This CDR3 comprises 11 residues. V was pared by 5 bases and J by 8 bases, with 8 bases between. For the CDR3, the DNA is TGTGCCAGCAGCCTGGGGCTTACGCAGTATTTT. This gives the protein CASSLGLTQYF.

In this sample, this clonotype turned up a few times. The CDR3 loop reads CASRRDRGDYGYTF. The CDR3 DNA follows: TGTGCCAGCAGAAGGGACAGGGGAGACTATGGCTACACCTTC. J is TRBJ1-2 and V is TRBV2; 10 nucleotides match TRBD1. After removal of 6 bases from V and 3 bases from J, the junction contained 4 bases not matched to a gene. In germline, CDR1 is SNHLY, CDR2 FYNNEI. This CDR3 is built from 14 residues. Supplemented by reference TRBV2 and TRBJ1-2, the full variable domain reads EPEVTQTPSHQVTQMGQEVILRCVPISNHLYFYWYRQILGQKVEFLVSFYNNEISEKSEIFDDQFSVERPDGSNFTLKIRSTKLEDSAMYFCASRRDRGDYGYTFGSGTRLTVV.

The J gene is TRBJ2-5, the V gene TRBV19, with TRBD1 matching 9 bases. Germline V gives CDR1 LNHDA, CDR2 SQIVND (reference sequence). The CDR3 is 15 residues long. V shed 5 bases, J shed 4 bases, and the junction held 8 bases outside the gene matches. CDR3 region: CASSARTGGRETQYF. In DNA, the CDR3 is TGTGCCAGTAGTGCCCGCACAGGGGGCAGAGAGACCCAGTACTTC.

The rearrangement joins TRBV12-3 or TRBV12-4 to TRBJ2-1; 7 bases are a match to TRBD1. Trimming at V came to 4 bases and at J to 0 bases, leaving 6 bases not matched to a gene. The CDR3 spans 16 residues. The CDR3 here is CASSSHRGSSYNEQFF. The CDR3, as DNA: TGTGCCAGCAGTTCCCACAGGGGAAGCTCCTACAATGAGCAGTTCTTC.